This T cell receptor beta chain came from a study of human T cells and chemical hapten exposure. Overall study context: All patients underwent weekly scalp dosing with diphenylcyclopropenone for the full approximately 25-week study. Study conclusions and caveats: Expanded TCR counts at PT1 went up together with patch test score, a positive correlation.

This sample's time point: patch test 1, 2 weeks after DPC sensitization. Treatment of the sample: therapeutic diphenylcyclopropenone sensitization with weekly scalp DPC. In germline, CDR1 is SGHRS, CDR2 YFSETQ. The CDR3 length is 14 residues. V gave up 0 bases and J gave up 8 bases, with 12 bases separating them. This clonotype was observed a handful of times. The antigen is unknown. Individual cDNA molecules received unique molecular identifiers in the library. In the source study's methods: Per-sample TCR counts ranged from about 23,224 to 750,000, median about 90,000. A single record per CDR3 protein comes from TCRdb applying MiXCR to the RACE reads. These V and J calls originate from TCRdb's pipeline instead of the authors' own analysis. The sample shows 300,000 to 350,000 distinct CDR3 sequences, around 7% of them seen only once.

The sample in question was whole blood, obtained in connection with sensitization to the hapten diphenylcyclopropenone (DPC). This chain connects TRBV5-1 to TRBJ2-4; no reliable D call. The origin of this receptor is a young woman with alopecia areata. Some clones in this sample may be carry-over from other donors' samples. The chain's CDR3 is CASSLVDSGDIQYF. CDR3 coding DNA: TGCGCCAGCAGCTTGGTGGATTCTGGGGACATTCAGTACTTC. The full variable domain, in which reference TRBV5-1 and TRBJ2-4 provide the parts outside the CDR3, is KAGVTQTPRYLIKTRGQQVTLSCSPISGHRSVSWYQQTPGQGLQFLFEYFSETQRNKGNFPGRFSGRQFSNSRSEMNVSTLELGDSALYLCASSLVDSGDIQYFGAGTRLSVL.